This T cell receptor beta chain was obtained from a study of blood T cell repertoires in COVID-19. Unmatched junction bases numbered 5, after V lost 1 base and J lost 7 bases. This CDR3 spans 16 amino acids. Germline CDR1 and CDR2: SGHAT and FQNNGV. Generated by immunoSEQ multiplex PCR, the TCRdb table keeps only in-frame clones and is missing some. The sample records under 95,000 clones, roughly 90% being singletons. This TCR was recovered from a woman older than 75 with acute or convalescent COVID-19. V is TRBV11-2 and J is TRBJ1-6; 9 bases are shared with TRBD1. The specimen was peripheral blood. The CDR3 here is CASSLGVGTGNSPLHF. In nucleotides, the CDR3 is TGTGCCAGCAGCTTAGGGGTCGGGACAGGGAATTCACCCCTCCACTTT.